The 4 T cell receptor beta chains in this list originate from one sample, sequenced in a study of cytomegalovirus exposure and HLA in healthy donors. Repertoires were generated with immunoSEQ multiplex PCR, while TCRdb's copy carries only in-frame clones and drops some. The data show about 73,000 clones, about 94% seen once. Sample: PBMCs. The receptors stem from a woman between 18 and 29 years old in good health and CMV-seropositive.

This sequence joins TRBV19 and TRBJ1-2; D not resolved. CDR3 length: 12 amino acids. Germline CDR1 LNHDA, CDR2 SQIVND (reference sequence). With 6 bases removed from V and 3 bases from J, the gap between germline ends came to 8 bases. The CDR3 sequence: CASSLDYYGYTF. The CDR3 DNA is TGTGCCAGTAGCCTAGACTACTATGGCTACACCTTC.

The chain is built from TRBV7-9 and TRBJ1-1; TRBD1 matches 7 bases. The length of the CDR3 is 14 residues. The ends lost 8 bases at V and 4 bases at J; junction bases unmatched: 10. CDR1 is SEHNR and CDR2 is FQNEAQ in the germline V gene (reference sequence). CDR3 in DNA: TGTGCCAGCGTCTCGCGGCAGGGGGTCACTGAAGCTTTCTTT. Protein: CASVSRQGVTEAFF.

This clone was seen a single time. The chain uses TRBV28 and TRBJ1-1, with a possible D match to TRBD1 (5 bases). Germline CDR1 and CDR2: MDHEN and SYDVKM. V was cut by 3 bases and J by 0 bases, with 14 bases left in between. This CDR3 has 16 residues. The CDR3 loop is CASSFWQGRMNTEAFF. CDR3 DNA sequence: TGTGCCAGCAGTTTTTGGCAGGGTAGAATGAACACTGAAGCTTTCTTT.

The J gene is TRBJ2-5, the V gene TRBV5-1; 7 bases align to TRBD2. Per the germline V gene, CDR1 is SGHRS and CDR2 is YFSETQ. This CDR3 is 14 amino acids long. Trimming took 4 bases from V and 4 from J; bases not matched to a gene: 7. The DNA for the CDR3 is TGCGCCAGCAGCCGGGTCGCGGGAGCAGAGACCCAGTACTTC. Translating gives CASSRVAGAETQYF. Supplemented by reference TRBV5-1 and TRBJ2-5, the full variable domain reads KAGVTQTPRYLIKTRGQQVTLSCSPISGHRSVSWYQQTPGQGLQFLFEYFSETQRNKGNFPGRFSGRQFSNSRSEMNVSTLELGDSALYLCASSRVAGAETQYFGPGTRLLVL.